Below are 24 T cell receptor beta chains sequenced from a single sample in a study of CD8 T cells in ankylosing spondylitis. Overall study results and limits: A motif in TCR beta, a set of about 8 highly homologous variants, appeared characteristic of ankylosing spondylitis blood.

No antigens are known for them. TCRdb independently ran MiXCR on the 5' RACE reads; one entry per CDR3 protein. The sample includes some 140,000 distinct CDR3 sequences, over 15% seen only once; the top ten take approximately 33%. Sequencing input: blood, either unsorted or a sorted T cell fraction (not recorded which). The receptors originated from a male donor with ankylosing spondylitis.

V gene TRBV7-3 combines with J gene TRBJ2-1; 12 bases agree with TRBD2. J was trimmed by 9 bases and V by 3 bases; bases with no gene match: 6. CDR1 and CDR2 from the germline V gene are SGHTA and FQGTGA. This CDR3 comprises 15 residues. The CDR3 bases are TGTGCCAGCAGCTTTGCGACTAGCGGGAGAGTTGAGCAGTTCTTC. Translation: CASSFATSGRVEQFF.

The rearrangement links TRBV27 to TRBJ2-1; the D gene could be TRBD1 or TRBD2 (6 bases each). Looked up from germline, CDR1 is MNHEY and CDR2 is SMNVEV (reference sequence). V was pared by 5 bases and J by 15 bases, with 17 bases between. This CDR3 contains 12 residues. The CDR3, as DNA: TGTGCCAGCAGTCCCCACGGGGGCGAGGGGTTCTTC. It is translated as CASSPHGGEGFF.

The chain has TRBV7-3 and TRBJ2-2; 9 bases are a match to TRBD1. The CDR3 is made up of 17 amino acids. CDR1 is SGHTA, CDR2 FQGTGA, per germline. V was clipped by 5 bases and J by 1 base; unmatched bases: 8. CDR3 protein: CASSPPPGQGNTGELFF. CDR3 nucleotide sequence: TGTGCCAGCAGCCCCCCCCCGGGACAGGGGAACACCGGGGAGCTGTTTTTT.

This rearrangement joins TRBV28 to TRBJ2-7; weak D call: TRBD1 (7 bases). CDR3 length equals 14 residues. Trimming took off 3 bases at V and 3 bases at J, with 12 bases between the two ends. CDR1 and CDR2 (germline): MDHEN, SYDVKM. In DNA, the CDR3 is TGTGCCAGCAGTTTCCCAGGGGGGTACTACGAGCAGTACTTC. Protein sequence: CASSFPGGYYEQYF.

The chain links TRBV7-2 to TRBJ1-1; tentatively, D is TRBD1 (5 bases). Trimming pared 1 base from V and 3 bases from J, leaving 15 bases between. The CDR3 totals 16 residues. Germline values: CDR1 SGHTA, CDR2 FQGNSA. In nucleotides, the CDR3 is TGTGCCAGCAGCTTAGGTAGTTTGGGGGGGGACACTGAAGCTTTCTTT. This gives the protein CASSLGSLGGDTEAFF.

V usage is TRBV7-6 and J usage is TRBJ2-6; 7 nucleotides match TRBD2. This CDR3 has 20 residues. Trimming cost V 3 bases and J 0 bases; bases outside gene matches: 14. Germline values: CDR1 SGHVS, CDR2 FNYEAQ. The CDR3 nucleotides are TGTGCCAGCAGCTTGTTGGTGTCCGCGGGGGAGAGCTCTGGGGCCAACGTCCTGACTTTC. Amino acid sequence: CASSLLVSAGESSGANVLTF.

V and J are TRBV27 and TRBJ2-5, with 12 positions matching TRBD1. There are 15 residues in the CDR3. CDR1 is MNHEY, CDR2 SMNVEV, per germline (reference sequence). The V and J ends lost 2 bases and 9 bases, in that order; junction bases with no gene match: 7. Written as DNA, the CDR3 is TGTGCCAGCAGTTTACGGGACAGGGGGCATGGGGCCCAGTACTTC. Protein: CASSLRDRGHGAQYF.

This rearrangement joins TRBV20-1 to TRBJ2-1; 12 bases agree with TRBD2. CDR1 and CDR2 from the germline V gene are DFQATT and SNEGSKA (reference sequence). V trimming: 2 bases; J trimming: 10 bases; junction bases outside the gene matches: 9. The CDR3 covers 15 residues. The CDR3 DNA follows: TGCAGTGCTAGACCTCGGACTAGCGGGACAGGGGAGCAGTTCTTC. This gives the protein CSARPRTSGTGEQFF.

In its sample, this clonotype was seen once. The chain combines TRBV4-1 with TRBJ2-7; 11 positions agree with TRBD2. CDR3 length: 13 residues. CDR1 is MGHRA and CDR2 is YSYEKL in the germline V gene. Trimming removed 5 bases from V and 7 bases from J; junction bases left unmatched: 4. CDR3 bases: TGCGCCAGCAGCACTAGCGGGAGTCAAGAGCAGTACTTC. Translated: CASSTSGSQEQYF.

The table lists this clonotype with many counts. This chain joins TRBV7-9 and TRBJ1-4; D is unresolved. The CDR3 extends over 15 amino acids. Germline CDR1 and CDR2: SEHNR and FQNEAQ (reference sequence). Deletions cut 5 bases from V and 8 bases from J, with 18 bases between. CDR3 DNA: TGTGCCAGCAGCACTCCGGGGAACCTTCACGAAAAACTGTTTTTT. It specifies CASSTPGNLHEKLFF.

This clonotype was observed a few times. CDR3 amino acids: CASSPPGGGSYNEQFF. CDR3 coding DNA: TGTGCCAGCTCCCCCCCGGGCGGGGGCTCCTACAATGAGCAGTTCTTC. V usage is TRBV18 and J usage is TRBJ2-1, with TRBD2 identical over 7 bases. Germline CDR1 is KGHSH and CDR2 is LQKENI. The trim removed 6 bases at V and 0 bases at J, leaving 8 bases unmatched. This CDR3 comprises 16 residues.

This clonotype showed up just a few times. The chain links TRBV2 to TRBJ2-3; TRBD2 is a possible D gene (5 bases). The CDR3 is 10 residues long. V shed 9 bases and J shed 6 bases, with 7 bases lying between them. The germline V gene has CDR1 SNHLY and CDR2 FYNNEI. The CDR3 region is CASPGDTQYF. The CDR3 DNA is TGTGCCAGTCCGGGGGATACGCAGTATTTT.

This clonotype was picked up many times. The chain uses TRBV7-9 and TRBJ2-1; 12 nucleotides match TRBD2. This CDR3 contains 15 residues. Germline loops: CDR1 SEHNR, CDR2 FQNEAQ (reference sequence). The trim removed 4 bases at V and 8 bases at J, leaving 6 bases unmatched. CDR3 bases: TGTGCCAGCAGCTCCTCTAGCGGGAGGGCCTATGAGCAGTTCTTC. Its translation: CASSSSSGRAYEQFF.

In this sample, this clonotype turned up a few times. This rearrangement joins TRBV7-9 to TRBJ2-2; D unclear. CDR3 length equals 14 residues. The germline gives CDR1 SEHNR, CDR2 FQNEAQ (reference sequence). Deletions cut 4 bases from V and 6 bases from J, with 12 bases between. As DNA, the CDR3 is TGTGCCAGCAGCTCAACGAATTTGGCCGGGGAGCTGTTTTTT. Protein product: CASSSTNLAGELFF.

J is TRBJ2-7 and V is TRBV20-1; TRBD2 aligns across 7 bases. Germline CDR1 and CDR2: DFQATT and SNEGSKA (reference sequence). This CDR3 contains 15 residues. V trimming: 1 base; J trimming: 6 bases; junction bases outside the gene matches: 12. CDR3 coding DNA: TGCAGTGCTAGAGGAAAGGCACTAGCGAGAAGCGAGCAGTACTTC. This gives the protein CSARGKALARSEQYF.

Only a few counts were recorded for this clonotype. This chain joins TRBV6-2 or TRBV6-3 and TRBJ2-1; D uncertain. With 4 bases removed from V and 9 bases from J, the gap between germline ends came to 10 bases. The length of the CDR3 is 12 residues. Germline assignment: CDR1 MNHEY and CDR2 SVGEGT. CDR3 sequence reads: CASSSLATEQFF. CDR3 bases: TGTGCCAGCAGTTCCCTGGCGACTGAGCAGTTCTTC.

The J gene is TRBJ2-6, the V gene TRBV29-1; D possibly uses TRBD1 or TRBD2 (5 bases each). The CDR3 length is 15 residues. Germline V gene sequence: CDR1 SQVTM, CDR2 ANQGSEA. V lost 3 bases to trimming and J lost 0 bases, with 9 bases between them. For the CDR3, the DNA is TGCAGCGTTGAGGGACCCCTCTCTGGGGCCAACGTCCTGACTTTC. It yields the protein CSVEGPLSGANVLTF.

In its sample, this clonotype was seen a few times. At one of its ends the junction is not consistent with the germline gene, which may arise from a read error. The CDR3 loop is CASSTGHEQYF. CDR3 bases: TGTGCCAGCAGTACAGGGCACGAGCAGTATTTC. V usage is TRBV28 and J usage is TRBJ2-7; the D gene is possibly TRBD1 (6 bases). The germline V gene encodes CDR1 MDHEN and CDR2 SYDVKM. There are 11 residues in the CDR3. The full variable domain, rest sourced from reference TRBV28 and TRBJ2-7, is DVKVTQSSRYLVKRTGEKVFLECVQDMDHENMFWYRQDPGLGLRLIYFSYDVKMKEKGDIPEGYSVSREKKERFSLILESASTNQTSMYLCASSTGHEQYFGPGTRLTVT.

This clonotype was seen repeatedly, ten times or more. V is TRBV7-9 and J is TRBJ2-1; D remains unclear. The CDR3 spans 14 residues. The V and J ends lost 6 bases and 1 base respectively, with 10 bases between them. The V gene's germline CDR1 is SEHNR and CDR2 FQNEAQ (reference sequence). The CDR3 DNA reads TGTGCCAGCAGTTCGACGGATTCCTACAATGAGCAGTTCTTC. Protein sequence: CASSSTDSYNEQFF.

This clonotype was picked up many times. This chain connects TRBV29-1 to TRBJ2-2, with D tentatively TRBD1 (6 bases). The V gene lost 3 bases and the J gene lost 2 bases, with 16 bases spanning the gap. CDR1 is SQVTM and CDR2 is ANQGSEA in the germline V gene. The CDR3 is 16 residues long. This CDR3 is CSVEGRGGYNTGELFF. The CDR3 DNA is TGCAGCGTTGAGGGCAGGGGCGGCTACAACACCGGGGAGCTGTTTTTT.

Only a few counts were recorded for this clonotype. The rearrangement joins TRBV9 to TRBJ2-1; maybe TRBD2 (6 bases). The CDR3 runs to 16 residues. The germline V and J ends were trimmed by 3 bases and 7 bases, with 20 bases remaining between them. Germline values: CDR1 SGDLS, CDR2 YYNGEE. The CDR3 loop reads CASSAGGGSGRNEQFF. In nucleotides, the CDR3 is TGTGCCAGCAGCGCTGGTGGGGGGAGCGGAAGAAATGAGCAGTTCTTC.

The V gene is TRBV10-3, the J gene TRBJ2-3; 13 nucleotides agree with TRBD2. The CDR3 covers 19 residues. The germline V gene encodes CDR1 ENHRY and CDR2 SYGVKD. V was clipped by 0 bases and J by 1 base; unmatched bases: 7. The DNA of the CDR3 is TGTGCCATCAGTGAGTCGAGACTAGCGGGAGGACAGGGCACAGATACGCAGTATTTT. Amino acids: CAISESRLAGGQGTDTQYF.

The rearrangement links TRBV6-2 or TRBV6-3 to TRBJ2-7; D not resolved. CDR1 and CDR2 (germline): MNHEY, SVGEGT. Trimming took 2 bases from V and 5 from J, leaving 7 bases between them. The CDR3 contains 12 residues. DNA for the CDR3: TGTGCCAGCAGTTACGGGCAGAACGAGCAGTACTTC. As protein: CASSYGQNEQYF.

This clonotype was observed a few times. The CDR3 sequence is CASSPEGGFTQPQHF. Written as DNA, the CDR3 is TGTGCCAGCAGCCCTGAGGGGGGTTTTACTCAGCCCCAGCATTTT. The chain is built from TRBV27 and TRBJ1-5, with D tentatively TRBD1 (6 bases). Trimming took 6 bases from V and 6 from J, leaving 18 bases between them. The CDR3 has 15 amino acids. Germline V lookup: CDR1 MNHEY, CDR2 SMNVEV (reference sequence).